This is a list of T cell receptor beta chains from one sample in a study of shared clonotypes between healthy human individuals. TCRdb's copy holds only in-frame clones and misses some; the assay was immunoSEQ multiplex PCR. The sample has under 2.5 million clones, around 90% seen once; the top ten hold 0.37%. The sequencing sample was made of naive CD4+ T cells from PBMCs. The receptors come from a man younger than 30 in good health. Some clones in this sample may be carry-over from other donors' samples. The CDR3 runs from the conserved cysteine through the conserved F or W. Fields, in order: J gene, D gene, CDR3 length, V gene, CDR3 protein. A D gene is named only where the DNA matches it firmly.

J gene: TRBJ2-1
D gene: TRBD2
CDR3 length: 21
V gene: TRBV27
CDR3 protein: CASSRKPWGLAGGVSYNEQFF

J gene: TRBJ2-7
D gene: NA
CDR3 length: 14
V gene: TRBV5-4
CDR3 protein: CASSFFVSLPEQYF

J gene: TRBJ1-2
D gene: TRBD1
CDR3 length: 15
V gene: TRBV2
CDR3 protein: CATQGQGILLYGYTF

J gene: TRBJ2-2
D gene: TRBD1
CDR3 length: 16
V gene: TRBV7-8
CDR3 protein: CASSPRQGTYGGELFF

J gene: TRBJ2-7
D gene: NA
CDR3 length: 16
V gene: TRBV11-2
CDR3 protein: CASSLDQVLRGVEQYF

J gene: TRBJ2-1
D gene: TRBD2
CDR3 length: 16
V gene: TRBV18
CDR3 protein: CASSPPGGRINNEQFF

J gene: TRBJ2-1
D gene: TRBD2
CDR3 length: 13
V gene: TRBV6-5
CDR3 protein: CASQREPLNEQFF

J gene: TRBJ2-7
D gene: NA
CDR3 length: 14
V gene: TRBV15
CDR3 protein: CATSSGTGLSEQYF

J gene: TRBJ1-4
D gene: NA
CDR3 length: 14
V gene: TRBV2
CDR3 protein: CASRSTGLNEKLFF

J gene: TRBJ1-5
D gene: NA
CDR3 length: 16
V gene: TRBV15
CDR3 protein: CATSRDPHLSNQPQHF

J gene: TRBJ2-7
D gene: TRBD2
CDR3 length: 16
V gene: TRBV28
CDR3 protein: CASRDPGLAGAYEQYF

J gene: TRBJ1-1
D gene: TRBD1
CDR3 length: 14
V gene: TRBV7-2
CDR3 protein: CASSSPGQGTEAFF

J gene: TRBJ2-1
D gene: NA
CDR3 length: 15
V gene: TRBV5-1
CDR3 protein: CASSLVSNSYNEQFF

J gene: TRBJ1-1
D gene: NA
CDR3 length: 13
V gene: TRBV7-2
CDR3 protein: CASSFPGWAEAFF

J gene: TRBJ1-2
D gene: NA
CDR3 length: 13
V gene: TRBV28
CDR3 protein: CASSLWAEYGYTF

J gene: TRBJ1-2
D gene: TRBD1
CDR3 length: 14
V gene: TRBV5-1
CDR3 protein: CASRGQAYNYGYTF

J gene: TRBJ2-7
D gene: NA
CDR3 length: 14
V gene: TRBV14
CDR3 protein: CASSQEIATYEQYF

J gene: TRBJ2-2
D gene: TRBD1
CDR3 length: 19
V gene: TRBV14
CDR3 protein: CASSRQRTGWGSGTGELFF

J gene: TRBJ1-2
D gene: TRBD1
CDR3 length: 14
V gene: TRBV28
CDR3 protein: CASRQGQTVYGYTF

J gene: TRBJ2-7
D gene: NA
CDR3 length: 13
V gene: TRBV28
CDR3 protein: CASSFGPTYEQYF

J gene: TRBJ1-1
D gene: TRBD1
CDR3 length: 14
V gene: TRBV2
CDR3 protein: CASSVDRENTEAFF

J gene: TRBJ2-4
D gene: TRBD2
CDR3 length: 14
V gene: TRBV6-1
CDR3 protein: CASRGGNSWDIQYF

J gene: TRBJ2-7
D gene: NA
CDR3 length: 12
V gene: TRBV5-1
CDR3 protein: CASAPGTYEQYF

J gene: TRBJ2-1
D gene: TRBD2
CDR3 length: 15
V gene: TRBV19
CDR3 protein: CASSRERGRDNEQFF

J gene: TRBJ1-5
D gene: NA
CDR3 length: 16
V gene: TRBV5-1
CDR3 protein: CASSLSPGGEGQPQHF

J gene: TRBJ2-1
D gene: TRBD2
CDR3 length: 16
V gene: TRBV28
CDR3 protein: CATKRPGGSSYNEQFF

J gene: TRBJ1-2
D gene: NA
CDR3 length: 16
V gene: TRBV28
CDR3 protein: CASSFQGKGEGPGYTF

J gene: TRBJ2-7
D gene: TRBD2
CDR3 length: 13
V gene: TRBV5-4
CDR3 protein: CAVSTSGTYEQYF

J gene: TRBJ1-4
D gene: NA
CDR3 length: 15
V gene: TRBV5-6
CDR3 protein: CASSTVGATNEKLFF

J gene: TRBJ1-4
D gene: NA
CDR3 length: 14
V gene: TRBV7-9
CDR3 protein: CASSLAGGSEKLFF

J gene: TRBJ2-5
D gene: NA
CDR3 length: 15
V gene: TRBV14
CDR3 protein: CASSQGRRGGETQYF

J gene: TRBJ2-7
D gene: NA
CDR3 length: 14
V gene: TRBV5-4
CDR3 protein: CASSLAGDSYEQYF

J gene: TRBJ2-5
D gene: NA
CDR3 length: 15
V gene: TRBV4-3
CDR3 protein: CASSQDLNGVSSHYF

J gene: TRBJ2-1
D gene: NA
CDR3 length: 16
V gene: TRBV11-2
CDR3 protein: CASSFVRGKLPDEQFF

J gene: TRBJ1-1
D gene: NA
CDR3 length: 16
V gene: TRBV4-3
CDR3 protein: CASSQNREAMNTEAFF

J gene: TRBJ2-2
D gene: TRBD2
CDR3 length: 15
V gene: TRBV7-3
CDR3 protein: CASSLNGRYTGELFF

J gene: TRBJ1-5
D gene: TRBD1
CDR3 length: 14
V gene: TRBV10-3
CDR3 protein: CAISRDRTNQPQHF

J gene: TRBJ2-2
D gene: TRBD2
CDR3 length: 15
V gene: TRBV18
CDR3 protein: CASSLLARDTGELFF

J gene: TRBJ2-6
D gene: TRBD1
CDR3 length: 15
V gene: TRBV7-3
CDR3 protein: CASSSGQIGANVLTF

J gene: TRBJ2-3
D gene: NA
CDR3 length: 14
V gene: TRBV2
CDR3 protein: CASSGNRDTDTQYF

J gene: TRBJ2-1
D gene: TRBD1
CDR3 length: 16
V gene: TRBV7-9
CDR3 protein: CASSQPDRDGYNEQFF

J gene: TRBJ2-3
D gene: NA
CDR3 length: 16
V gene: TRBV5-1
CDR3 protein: CASSPQDAVLTDTQYF